Below are 19 T cell receptor beta chains sequenced from a single sample in a study of CD8+CD57+ T cells in acquired aplastic anemia (dated by TCRdb to 2016 to 2018). Flow cytometry had shown CD8+CD57+ cell expansion in the patients selected for sequencing. The run used an Illumina HiSeq 2000. Genomic DNA was used as template for profiling of TCR beta VDJ combinations and CDR3 sequences. Using fastp trimming at Q25 and MiXCR clonotype assembly, TCRdb reanalyzed the public sequencing data and kept in-frame beta chains. Entries that share a CDR3 protein sequence are merged under the most common genes and DNA. Across this sample there are 200,000 to 250,000 distinct CDR3 sequences, with around 45% seen only once. Clones ranked in the top ten supply 7% to 9.5% of the sample. The sample comprised sorted CD4+, CD8+, or CD8+CD57+ T cells (not recorded which) from PBMCs. Receptor source: a human donor with aplastic anemia.

The rearrangement joins TRBV19 to TRBJ2-1; a weak D match, TRBD2 (7 bases). The CDR3 consists of 16 residues. From germline, CDR1 is LNHDA and CDR2 SQIVND (reference sequence). Trimming shortened V by 3 bases and J by 8 bases, and 20 bases separated the two germline ends. The CDR3 DNA reads as TGTGCCAGTAGTATTGGGGGGGCCCAGAGTAGGGATGAGCAGTTCTTC. Its translation: CASSIGGAQSRDEQFF.

The rearrangement uses TRBV7-9 and TRBJ1-6, with TRBD1 identical over 8 bases. The germline V gene has CDR1 SEHNR and CDR2 FQNEAQ (reference sequence). The trim removed 5 bases at V and 7 bases at J, leaving 7 bases unmatched. This CDR3 contains 15 residues. CDR3 region: CASSITSGGNSPLHF. CDR3 bases: TGTGCCAGCAGCATAACATCAGGGGGCAATTCACCCCTCCACTTT.

This clonotype has a single count. A much larger clone lies a single base off, so this may be a read error. The V gene is TRBV7-9, the J gene TRBJ2-7; no reliable D call. V was pared by 5 bases and J by 7 bases, with 21 bases between. Germline V gives CDR1 SEHNR, CDR2 FQNEAQ (reference sequence). The CDR3 is 15 amino acids. CDR3: CASSMGSGPLLEQYF. CDR3 nucleotide sequence: TGTGCCAGCAGCATGGGCTCAGGACCTCTACTTGAGCAGTACTTC.

A few counts support this clonotype. The chain uses TRBV19 and TRBJ1-1; D perhaps matches TRBD1 (6 bases). The V gene's germline CDR1 is LNHDA and CDR2 SQIVND (reference sequence). Trimming shortened V by 7 bases and J by 1 base, and 25 bases separated the two germline ends. The CDR3 has 18 residues. The CDR3 loop is CASTPGTGLGGRNTEAFF. The CDR3 DNA reads as TGTGCCAGTACCCCTGGAACAGGGTTGGGTGGTAGGAACACTGAAGCTTTCTTT.

The V call is TRBV7-6, the J call TRBJ2-3; D is ambiguous. V was shortened by 1 base and J by 0 bases, with 8 bases between the two germline ends. The germline V gene encodes CDR1 SGHVS and CDR2 FNYEAQ. CDR3 length: 15 residues. This chain's CDR3 is CASSLEPWSTDTQYF. CDR3 bases: TGTGCCAGCAGCTTAGAACCCTGGAGCACAGATACGCAGTATTTT.

The CDR3 sequence is CASSLDWGGYTF. CDR3 DNA: TGCGCCAGCAGCTTGGACTGGGGAGGCTACACCTTC. The chain joins TRBV5-1 to TRBJ1-2; D uncertain. V gave up 0 bases and J gave up 8 bases, with 8 bases separating them. This CDR3 has 12 amino acids. Germline V CDR1 and CDR2: SGHRS, YFSETQ.

The count of this clonotype is one. The chain combines TRBV24-1 with TRBJ2-1; D may correspond to TRBD1 or TRBD2 (5 bases each). Germline assignment: CDR1 KGHDR and CDR2 SFDVKD. The CDR3 sequence is 14 residues long. Trimming pared 4 bases from V and 6 bases from J, leaving 12 bases between. CDR3 region: CATSDPGQLNEQFF. The CDR3 DNA sequence: TGTGCCACCAGTGACCCGGGGCAGCTCAATGAGCAGTTCTTC.

This clonotype showed up many times. This chain links TRBV2 with TRBJ2-7, with a tentative D call TRBD1 (6 bases). Germline loops: CDR1 SNHLY, CDR2 FYNNEI. CDR3 length: 13 residues. V was pared by 9 bases and J by 6 bases, with 18 bases between. The CDR3 DNA is TGTGCCAGTTTCCACAGGGACGACGGCGAGCAGTACTTC. It yields the protein CASFHRDDGEQYF.

The V call is TRBV9, the J call TRBJ2-1; possibly TRBD1 for D (7 bases). The CDR3 runs 16 residues. Trimming shortened V by 0 bases and J by 10 bases, and 20 bases separated the two germline ends. The germline V gene encodes CDR1 SGDLS and CDR2 YYNGEE. DNA for the CDR3: TGTGCCAGCAGCGTAGTGGAGGGGGCTAGCGCCGGGGAGCAGTTCTTC. Its protein product is CASSVVEGASAGEQFF.

This clonotype was seen more than once but under ten times. The chain joins TRBV9 to TRBJ1-6; D is possibly TRBD1 (6 bases). In germline, CDR1 is SGDLS, CDR2 YYNGEE. Between the trimmed V and J ends, which lost 4 bases and 10 bases, there was a span of 21 bases. The length of the CDR3 is 16 residues. The CDR3 coding sequence is TGTGCCAGCAGCCGAGAGATGATGGCAGGGGACTCACCCCTCCACTTT. This sequence encodes CASSREMMAGDSPLHF.

This clonotype was counted many times. The V gene is TRBV20-1, the J gene TRBJ2-1; 10 positions match TRBD1. Germline CDR1 and CDR2: DFQATT and SNEGSKA (reference sequence). J lost 8 bases, V lost 1 base, and 8 bases had no gene match. This CDR3 comprises 15 residues. The CDR3 DNA reads as TGCAGTGCTAGAGCCTGGGGGACAGGGGAGCATGAGCAGTTCTTC. This codes for CSARAWGTGEHEQFF.

The rearrangement uses TRBV10-3 and TRBJ2-7; 9 bases are shared with TRBD1. Trimming took 0 bases from V and 3 from J; bases not matched to a gene: 6. The CDR3 extends over 16 amino acids. CDR1 ENHRY and CDR2 SYGVKD come from the germline V gene. CDR3 residues: CAISESKGDRDYEQYF. The CDR3 DNA is TGTGCCATCAGTGAGTCTAAGGGGGACAGGGACTACGAGCAGTACTTC.

There are many counts of this clonotype. The CDR3 here is CASSSWTGRDTQYF. CDR3 nucleotides: TGTGCCAGCAGCTCCTGGACGGGGAGGGATACGCAGTATTTT. The rearrangement joins TRBV11-2 to TRBJ2-3; a possible D gene is TRBD2 (6 bases). The CDR3 is made up of 14 amino acids. Trimming shortened V by 4 bases and J by 6 bases, and 14 bases separated the two germline ends. The germline CDR1 and CDR2 sequences are SGHAT and FQNNGV.

As concerns this clonotype: A much more abundant neighbour one base away suggests this may be a read error. The chain is built from TRBV6-6 and TRBJ2-7; maybe TRBD2 (6 bases). With 3 bases removed from V and 5 bases from J, the gap between germline ends came to 17 bases. The CDR3 length is 15 residues. Germline assignment: CDR1 MNHNY and CDR2 SVGAGI (reference sequence). The DNA of the CDR3 is TGTGCCAGCAGTTATACGGAGGGGCGAGGGGACGAGCAGTACTTC. Translating gives CASSYTEGRGDEQYF.

This clonotype turned up a few times. The genes are TRBV27 and TRBJ1-5; maybe TRBD1 (6 bases). Per the germline V gene, CDR1 is MNHEY and CDR2 is SMNVEV (reference sequence). CDR3 size: 14 residues. The ends were cut back, 2 bases at V and 7 bases at J, with 12 bases in the middle. The CDR3 sequence: CASSLTGRIQPQHF. CDR3 DNA sequence: TGTGCCAGCAGTTTAACAGGGCGGATCCAGCCCCAGCATTTT.

With regard to this clonotype: It may be a read error: a sequence one base away is much more abundant. This chain uses TRBV7-9 with TRBJ1-4; no clear D. Per the germline V gene, CDR1 is SEHNR and CDR2 is FQNEAQ (reference sequence). This CDR3 region has 12 residues. The CDR3 sequence: CASSAMNEELFF. The CDR3 DNA reads TGTGCCAGCAGCGCGATGAATGAAGAACTGTTTTTT.

The chain carries TRBV24-1 and TRBJ1-5, with no clear D. This CDR3 is built from 13 residues. Trimming removed 3 bases at V and 7 bases at J, with 9 bases between. The germline CDR1 and CDR2 sequences are KGHDR and SFDVKD. Here the CDR3 reads CATSDPFRQPQHF. CDR3 sequence (DNA): TGTGCCACCAGTGATCCTTTCAGACAGCCCCAGCATTTT.

V and J are TRBV20-1 and TRBJ2-5, with D unclear. From germline, CDR1 is DFQATT and CDR2 SNEGSKA (reference sequence). CDR3 length equals 13 residues. V lost 5 bases and J lost 5, with 15 bases in between. CDR3: CSAGPGYGETQYF. Here the CDR3 DNA reads TGCAGTGCTGGGCCTGGATACGGGGAGACCCAGTACTTC.

V is TRBV27 and J is TRBJ2-3; D possibly matches TRBD1 or TRBD2 (6 bases each). The V end lost 4 bases, the J end lost 6 bases, and 23 bases lay between the germline ends. The germline gives CDR1 MNHEY, CDR2 SMNVEV (reference sequence). There are 17 residues in the CDR3. For the CDR3, the DNA is TGTGCCAGCAGTTACCTGAGAAGGGGGGTCGGGATTGATACGCAGTATTTT. Translated, it gives CASSYLRRGVGIDTQYF.